This record concerns one TCR beta chain sequence. This sample is part of a study of blood T cell repertoires in COVID-19. Study information: Sources were T cells, B-cell-depleted T cells, or PBMCs; the material itself was cDNA or gDNA.

Data came from immunoSEQ multiplex PCR; TCRdb stores just in-frame clones and leaves some out. Altogether over 90,000 clones are present, about 86% being singletons, with the ten largest covering 3% to 3.5%. The clonotype originates from a human donor in a cohort sampled during active COVID-19. Sequenced: peripheral blood.

This CDR3 reads CASSLVPLAGGREQYF. CDR3 sequence (DNA): TGTGCCAGCAGCTTGGTCCCACTAGCGGGGGGTCGCGAGCAGTACTTC. The rearrangement uses TRBV5-4 and TRBJ2-7; TRBD2 matches at 12 bases. The CDR3 loop spans 16 amino acids. V lost 0 bases and J lost 6; bases outside the gene matches: 7. Germline CDR1 and CDR2: SGHNT and YYREEE (reference sequence).